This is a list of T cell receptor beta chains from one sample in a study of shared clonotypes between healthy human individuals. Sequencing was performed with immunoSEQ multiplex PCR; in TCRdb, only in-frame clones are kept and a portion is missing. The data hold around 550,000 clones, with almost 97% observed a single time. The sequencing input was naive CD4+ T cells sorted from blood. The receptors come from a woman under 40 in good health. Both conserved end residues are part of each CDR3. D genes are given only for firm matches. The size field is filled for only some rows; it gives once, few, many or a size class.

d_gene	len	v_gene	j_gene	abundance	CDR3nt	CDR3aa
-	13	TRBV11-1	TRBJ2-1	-	TGTGCCAGCAGCTTAGAGTGGGACAATGAGCAGTTCTTC	CASSLEWDNEQFF
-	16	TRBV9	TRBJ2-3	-	TGTGCCAGCAGCGTAGGGGCAAGCTTTGACACAGATACGCAGTATTTT	CASSVGASFDTDTQYF
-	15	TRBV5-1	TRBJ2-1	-	TGCGCCAGCAGCTTGTCTTTGAGCTCCTACAATGAGCAGTTCTTC	CASSLSLSSYNEQFF
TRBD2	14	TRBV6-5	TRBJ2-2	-	TGTGCCAGCCGACGGGACCGGGAGGTCGGGGAGCTGTTTTTT	CASRRDREVGELFF
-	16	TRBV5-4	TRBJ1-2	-	TGTGCCAGCAGCCCGCCCCAACACGGATTTAACTATGGCTACACCTTC	CASSPPQHGFNYGYTF
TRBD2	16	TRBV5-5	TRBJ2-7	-	TGTGCCAGCAGCTTGCAGTCGTCCGGACTAGCCGCGCTCTTGAACTTC	CASSLQSSGLAALLNF
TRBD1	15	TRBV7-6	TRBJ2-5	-	TGTGCCAGCAGCTCAGGGGTGACAGGGGTAGAGACCCAGTACTTC	CASSSGVTGVETQYF
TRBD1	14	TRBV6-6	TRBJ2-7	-	TGTGCCAGCAGTGGACAGGGGAACTCCTACGAGCAGTACTTC	CASSGQGNSYEQYF
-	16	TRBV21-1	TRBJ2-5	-	TGTGCCAGCAGCCCATGGACAGGGGAGGGTGGGGAGACCCAGTACTTC	CASSPWTGEGGETQYF
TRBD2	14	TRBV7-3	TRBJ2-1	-	TGTGCCAGCAGCCCAGAACTAGCGTACAATGAGCAGTTCTTC	CASSPELAYNEQFF
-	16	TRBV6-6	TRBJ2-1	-	TGTGCCAGCAGTTACTCGGCCAGGAGCTCCTACAATGAGCAGTTCTTC	CASSYSARSSYNEQFF
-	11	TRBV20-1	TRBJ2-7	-	TGCAGTGCTACCAGAGCTTACGAGCAGTACTTC	CSATRAYEQYF
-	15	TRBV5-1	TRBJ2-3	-	TGCGCCAGCAGCTTGACAGTAACTAGCACAGATACGCAGTATTTT	CASSLTVTSTDTQYF
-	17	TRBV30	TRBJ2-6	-	TGTGCCTGGGTTACAGGGAGGGGACTCTCTGGGGCCAACGTCCTGACTTTC	CAWVTGRGLSGANVLTF
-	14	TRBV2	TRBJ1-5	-	TGTGCCAGCAAGGGCAGTAATAGCAATCAGCCCCAGCATTTT	CASKGSNSNQPQHF
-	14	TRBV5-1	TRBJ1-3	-	TGCGCCAGCAGTTCGGACAGTGTTGGAAACACCATATATTTT	CASSSDSVGNTIYF
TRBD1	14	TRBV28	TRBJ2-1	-	TGTGCCAGCAGGATAACAGGGGGGAACAATGAGCAGTTCTTC	CASRITGGNNEQFF
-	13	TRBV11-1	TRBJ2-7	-	TGTGCCAGCAGCCCAGACTCCCTGTACGAGCAGTACTTC	CASSPDSLYEQYF
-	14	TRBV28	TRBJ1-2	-	TGTGCCAGCAGTTTAGGGATAGCTAACTATGGCTACACCTTC	CASSLGIANYGYTF
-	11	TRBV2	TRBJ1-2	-	TGTGCCAGCAGCCCCAGGAGTGGCTACACCTTC	CASSPRSGYTF
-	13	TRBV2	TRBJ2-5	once	TGTGCCAGCAGTGAATTCCCCGGGGAGACCCAGTACTTC	CASSEFPGETQYF
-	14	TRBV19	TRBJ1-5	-	TGTGCCAGTAGTAACACGGGGGGCAATCAGCCCCAGCATTTT	CASSNTGGNQPQHF
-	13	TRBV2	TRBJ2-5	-	TGTGCCAGCAGTGACGGTGGAAAGGAGACCCAGTACTTC	CASSDGGKETQYF
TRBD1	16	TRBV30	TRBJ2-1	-	TGTGCCTGGACCAAGGACAGGGGGATACGCGGTAATGAGCAGTTCTTC	CAWTKDRGIRGNEQFF
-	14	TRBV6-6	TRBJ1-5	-	TGTGCCAGCAACGACAGAAATAGCAATCAGCCCCAGCATTTT	CASNDRNSNQPQHF
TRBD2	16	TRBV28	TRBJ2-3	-	TGTGCCAGCAGTTTCCTTAGCGGGACTAGCACAGATACGCAGTATTTT	CASSFLSGTSTDTQYF
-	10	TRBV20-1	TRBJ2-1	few	TGCAGTGCTGGAAGAAATGAGCAGTTCTTC	CSAGRNEQFF
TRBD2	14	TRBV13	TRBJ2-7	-	TGTGCCAGCAGCTCGGGGACTAGCGACTACGAGCAGTACTTC	CASSSGTSDYEQYF
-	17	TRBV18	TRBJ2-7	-	TGTGCCAGCTCAAGAGCTGCCGGGACCCGAGACCCCTACGAGCAGTACTTC	CASSRAAGTRDPYEQYF
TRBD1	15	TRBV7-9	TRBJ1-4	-	TGTGCCAGCAGCTCGCAGGGGGCGACTAATGAAAAACTGTTTTTT	CASSSQGATNEKLFF
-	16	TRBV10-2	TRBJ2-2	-	TGCGCCAGCAGTGAGTCGAAGTCCCATCACACCGGGGAGCTGTTTTTT	CASSESKSHHTGELFF
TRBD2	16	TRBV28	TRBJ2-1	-	TGTGCCAGCAGTTCCGGAGGACTAGCGGGATACGGTGAGCAGTTCTTC	CASSSGGLAGYGEQFF
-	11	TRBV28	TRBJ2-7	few	TGTGCCAGCAGTTTGGGCTTGGGGACGTACTTC	CASSLGLGTYF
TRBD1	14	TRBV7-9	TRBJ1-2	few	TGTGCCAGCAGCTTAGGGGGGACAGGCTATGGCTACACCTTC	CASSLGGTGYGYTF
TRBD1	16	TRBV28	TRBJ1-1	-	TGTGCCAGCAGTTTACTATGGACAGGGGGTCTAAATGAAGCTTTCTTT	CASSLLWTGGLNEAFF
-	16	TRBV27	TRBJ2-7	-	TGTGCCAGCAGTTTACTTCCGATAGCTCACTCCTACGAGCAGTACTTC	CASSLLPIAHSYEQYF
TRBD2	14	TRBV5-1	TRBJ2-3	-	TGCGCCAGCGGGGCTAGCGGGGTGGAAGATACGCAGTATTTT	CASGASGVEDTQYF
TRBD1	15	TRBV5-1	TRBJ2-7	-	TGCGCCAGCAGACCTGGGACAGGGTCAACCTACGAGCAGTACTTC	CASRPGTGSTYEQYF
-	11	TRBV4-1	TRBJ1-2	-	TGCGCCAGCAGCCAAGATGGTACAATTCACTTC	CASSQDGTIHF
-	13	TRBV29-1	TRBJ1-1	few	TGCAGCGTTGGGGGGCGGTTAAGCACTGAAGCTTTCTTT	CSVGGRLSTEAFF
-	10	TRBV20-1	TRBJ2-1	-	TGCAGTGTCACCGTCAATGAGCAGTTCTTC	CSVTVNEQFF
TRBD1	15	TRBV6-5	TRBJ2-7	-	TGTGCCAGCAGTCCCACGGGACAGGGGACCTACGAGCAGTACTTC	CASSPTGQGTYEQYF
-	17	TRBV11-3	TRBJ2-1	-	TGTGCCAGCAGGCCGCGTGGTAGCGGTTTCTCCTACAATGAGCAGTTCTTC	CASRPRGSGFSYNEQFF
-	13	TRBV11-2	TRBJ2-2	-	TGTGCCAGCAGCCCGCAGGGGTACGGGGAGCTGTTTTTT	CASSPQGYGELFF
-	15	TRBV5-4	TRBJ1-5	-	TGTGCCAGCAGCCTAAACGGATATAGCAATCAGCCCCAGCATTTT	CASSLNGYSNQPQHF
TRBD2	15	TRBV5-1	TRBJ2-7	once	TGCGCCAGCAGCTTGGCCCTAGCGGGAGTCTACGAGCAGTACTTC	CASSLALAGVYEQYF